Included here is one TCR beta chain sequence, with context. Participants spanned ages about 18 to 100 years and resided in some 22 US areas. There are 14 residues in the CDR3. Germline V gene lookup returns CDR1 SNHLY and CDR2 FYNNEI. Germline trimming cut 6 bases from V and 10 bases from J; bases unmatched to any gene: 14. Original processing methods: Amplification from reference gene primers served as the basis for estimated nucleated cell counts. Only in-frame clones appear in the TCRdb table, and some are missing; sequencing was by immunoSEQ multiplex PCR. V, J and clone size are those of that table, while D and trimming were read from the DNA. The data show 200,000 or so clones, more than 65% seen once. The sample belongs to a study of blood T cell repertoires in COVID-19. At the level of the study: T cells, B-cell-depleted T cells, or PBMCs supplied cDNA or gDNA.

The sample was PBMCs or T cells enriched from blood (not recorded which). The chain carries TRBV2 and TRBJ1-1, with 7 positions matching TRBD1. The TCR sequence derives from a man aged 40-50 years who had recovered from COVID-19. The CDR3 region is CASSFQGVTGGAFF. CDR3 DNA: TGTGCCAGCAGCTTCCAGGGGGTTACTGGGGGAGCTTTCTTT.